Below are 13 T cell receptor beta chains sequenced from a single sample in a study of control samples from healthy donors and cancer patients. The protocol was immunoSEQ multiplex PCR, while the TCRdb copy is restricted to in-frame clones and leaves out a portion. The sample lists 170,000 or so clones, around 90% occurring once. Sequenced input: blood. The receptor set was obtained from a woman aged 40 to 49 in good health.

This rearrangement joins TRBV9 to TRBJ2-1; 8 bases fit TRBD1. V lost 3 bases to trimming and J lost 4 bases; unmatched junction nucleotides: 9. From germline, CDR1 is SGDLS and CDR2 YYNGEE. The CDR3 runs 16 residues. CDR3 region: CASSAKGTGYYNEQFF. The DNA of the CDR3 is TGTGCCAGCAGCGCTAAAGGGACAGGCTATTACAATGAGCAGTTCTTC.

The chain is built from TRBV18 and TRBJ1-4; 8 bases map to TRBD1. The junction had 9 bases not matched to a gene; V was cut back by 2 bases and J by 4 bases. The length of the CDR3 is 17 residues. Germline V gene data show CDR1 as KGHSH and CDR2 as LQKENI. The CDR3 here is CASSPANRGSDNEKLFF. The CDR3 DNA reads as TGTGCCAGCTCACCAGCTAACAGGGGGTCGGATAATGAAAAACTGTTTTTT.

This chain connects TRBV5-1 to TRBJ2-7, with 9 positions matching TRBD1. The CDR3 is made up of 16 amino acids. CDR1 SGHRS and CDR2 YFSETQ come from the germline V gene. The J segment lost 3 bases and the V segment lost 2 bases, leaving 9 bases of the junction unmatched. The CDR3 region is CASSFGDRAEYYEQYF. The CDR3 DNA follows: TGCGCCAGCAGCTTTGGGGACAGGGCCGAATACTACGAGCAGTACTTC.

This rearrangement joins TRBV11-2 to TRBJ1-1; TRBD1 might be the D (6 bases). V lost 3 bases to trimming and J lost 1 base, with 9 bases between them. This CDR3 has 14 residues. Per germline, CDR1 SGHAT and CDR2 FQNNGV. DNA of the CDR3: TGTGCCAGCAGCTTTTGGGGGGCGAACACTGAAGCTTTCTTT. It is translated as CASSFWGANTEAFF.

CDR3 sequence (DNA): TGTGCCAGCAGCTTAAGGGGAACTGAAGCTTTCTTT. It translates to CASSLRGTEAFF. The rearrangement uses TRBV7-9 and TRBJ1-1, with D possibly matching TRBD1 (5 bases). Germline CDR1 is SEHNR and CDR2 is FQNEAQ (reference sequence). The CDR3 is 12 amino acids. Trimming shortened V by 2 bases and J by 5 bases, and 6 bases separated the two germline ends.

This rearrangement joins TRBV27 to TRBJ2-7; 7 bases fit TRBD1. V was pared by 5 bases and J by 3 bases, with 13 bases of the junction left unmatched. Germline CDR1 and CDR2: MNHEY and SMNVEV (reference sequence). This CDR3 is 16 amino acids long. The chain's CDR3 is CASSPSTGTLNYEQYF. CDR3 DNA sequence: TGTGCCAGCAGTCCGTCGACAGGGACCTTAAACTACGAGCAGTACTTC.

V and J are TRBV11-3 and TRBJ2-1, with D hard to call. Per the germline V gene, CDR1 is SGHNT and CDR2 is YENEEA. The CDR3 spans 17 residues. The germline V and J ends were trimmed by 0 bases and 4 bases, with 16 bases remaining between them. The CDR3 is CASSLDSWQISYNEQFF. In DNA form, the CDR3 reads TGTGCCAGCAGCTTAGATAGTTGGCAGATTTCGTACAATGAGCAGTTCTTC.

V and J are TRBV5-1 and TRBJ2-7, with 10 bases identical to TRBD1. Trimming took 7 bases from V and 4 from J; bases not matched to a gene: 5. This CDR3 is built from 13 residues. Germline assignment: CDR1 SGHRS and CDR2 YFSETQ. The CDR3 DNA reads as TGCGCCAGCGGCCGGGACAGGGGATACGAGCAGTACTTC. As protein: CASGRDRGYEQYF.

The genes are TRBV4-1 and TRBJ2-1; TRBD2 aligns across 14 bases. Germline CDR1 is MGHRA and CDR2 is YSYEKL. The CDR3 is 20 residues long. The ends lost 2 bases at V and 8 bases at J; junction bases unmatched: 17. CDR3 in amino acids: CASSQPRSIRLAGGLDEQFF. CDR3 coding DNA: TGCGCCAGCAGCCAACCCCGCTCGATAAGACTAGCGGGGGGGCTGGATGAGCAGTTCTTC.

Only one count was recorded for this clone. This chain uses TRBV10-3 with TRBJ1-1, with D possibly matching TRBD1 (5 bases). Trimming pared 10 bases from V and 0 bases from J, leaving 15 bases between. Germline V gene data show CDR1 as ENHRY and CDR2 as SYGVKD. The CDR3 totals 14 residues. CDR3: CATGAGALNTEAFF. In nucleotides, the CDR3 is TGTGCCACCGGGGCCGGGGCACTGAACACTGAAGCTTTCTTT.

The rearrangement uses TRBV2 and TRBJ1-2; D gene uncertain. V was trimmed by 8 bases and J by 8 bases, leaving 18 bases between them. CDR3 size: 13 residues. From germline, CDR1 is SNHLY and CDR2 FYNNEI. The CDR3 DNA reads TGTGCCAGCGGACCTGGGATGGCTGGCGGCTACACCTTC. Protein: CASGPGMAGGYTF.

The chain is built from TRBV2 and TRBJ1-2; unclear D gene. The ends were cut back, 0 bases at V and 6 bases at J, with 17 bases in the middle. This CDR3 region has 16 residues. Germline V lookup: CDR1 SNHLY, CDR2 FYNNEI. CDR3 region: CASSEARAYRGNGYTF. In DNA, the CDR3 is TGTGCCAGCAGTGAAGCTCGGGCCTACCGAGGAAATGGCTACACCTTC.

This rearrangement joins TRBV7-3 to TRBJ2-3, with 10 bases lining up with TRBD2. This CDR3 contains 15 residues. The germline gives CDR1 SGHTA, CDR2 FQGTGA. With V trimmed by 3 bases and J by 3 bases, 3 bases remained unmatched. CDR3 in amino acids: CASSFTSGETDTQYF. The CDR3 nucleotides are TGTGCCAGCAGCTTCACTAGCGGGGAGACAGATACGCAGTATTTT.